This TCR beta chain stems from a study of T-cell reconstitution after alpha-beta-depleted transplantation in children. General study results and limits: At one year after transplant, newly produced T cells mostly accounted for T-cell counts and diversity. It was surviving recipient T cells and thymic progenitors that gave some patients high TCRbeta diversity at day 60.

The CDR3 spans 15 residues. The germline gives CDR1 DFQATT, CDR2 SNEGSKA (reference sequence). V was clipped by 3 bases and J by 3 bases; unmatched bases: 10. For this clonotype: Antigen specificity is unknown.

Unique molecular identifiers were incorporated when the TCRbeta library was constructed. TCRdb recomputed calls from the PCR reads with MiXCR, one row per CDR3 protein. Among a few hundred thousand distinct CDR3 sequences listed, about 9.5% were seen once. V usage is TRBV20-1 and J usage is TRBJ1-1, with 7 bases aligning to TRBD1. The TCR comes from a boy in the first two years of life with acute myeloid leukemia, due to receive a stem cell transplant. The source material was PBMCs, sampled before TCRalphabeta/CD19-depleted stem cell transplant. This CDR3 is CSASPHRGQDTEAFF. The CDR3 nucleotides read TGCAGTGCTAGCCCCCACAGGGGTCAAGACACTGAAGCTTTCTTT.